This TCR beta chain came from a study of CD4 T cells in relation to SARS-CoV-2 and coronaviruses. At the level of the study: TCR beta CDR3s were sequenced after 10-day antigen culture of PBMCs. Negative control cultures got HIV-1 Nef peptides or no peptide. Shared crossreactive spike epitopes were mapped to their HLA restriction.

The unexposed donors gave CD4+ T cells in about 2010-2019, prior to COVID-19. CD4+ T cells were isolated from the cells after around 10 days of culture. Cells permitting, SARS-CoV-2 S/N and four cold-coronavirus spikes were tested on unexposed-donor CD4+ T cells. This CDR3 region has 13 residues. Per the germline V gene, CDR1 is LNHDA and CDR2 is SQIVND (reference sequence). V was pared by 3 bases and J by 6 bases, with 11 bases between. Of note for this clone: What it binds is unknown.

TCRdb's copy holds only in-frame clones and misses some; the assay was immunoSEQ multiplex PCR. The sample lists approximately 20,000 clones; approximately 81% were seen once. The chain couples TRBV19 to TRBJ1-2; the D is unclear. The TCR originated in a human donor in good health. Sample: CD4+ T cells from PBMCs, cultured in vitro. CDR3 region: CASSMAEVHGYTF. The CDR3 DNA is TGTGCCAGTAGTATGGCAGAGGTACATGGCTACACCTTC.